A selection of T cell receptor beta chains follows, all from one sample in a study of blood T cell repertoires in COVID-19. Profiled with immunoSEQ multiplex PCR; TCRdb holds only in-frame clones, not every one. The sample lists some 96,000 clones; around nine tenths were seen once. The material sequenced was peripheral blood. These receptors were collected from a man aged 50-59 years with acute or convalescent COVID-19. CDR3s include the opening cysteine and the closing phenylalanine or tryptophan. The D gene is left open where the match is weak. The listing skips clone size in some rows; elsewhere it reads once, few, many or a size class.

J gene: TRBJ2-7; D gene: TRBD2; V gene: TRBV7-8; clone size: .; CDR3 DNA: TGTGCCAGCAGCCCGGATCGGCGGGGGACCTACGAGCAGTACTTC; CDR3 protein: CASSPDRRGTYEQYF
J gene: TRBJ2-4; D gene: .; V gene: TRBV2; clone size: .; CDR3 DNA: TGTGCCAGCAGTGATGGGATGGGGCTTGATAGTACCCCCAAAAACATTCAGTACTTC; CDR3 protein: CASSDGMGLDSTPKNIQYF
J gene: TRBJ2-7; D gene: .; V gene: TRBV4-1; clone size: .; CDR3 DNA: TGCGCCAGCAGCCAAGTAGGAAGGTGGAGTACCAACTACGAGCAGTACTTC; CDR3 protein: CASSQVGRWSTNYEQYF
J gene: TRBJ2-7; D gene: TRBD2; V gene: TRBV5-1; clone size: .; CDR3 DNA: TGCGCCAGCACACCCCACGCCAAAGCGGGAGGGTCTGAGCAGTACTTC; CDR3 protein: CASTPHAKAGGSEQYF
J gene: TRBJ2-3; D gene: TRBD2; V gene: TRBV24-1; clone size: .; CDR3 DNA: TGTGCCACCAGTTCTAACGGGGGGAGCACAGATACGCAGTATTTT; CDR3 protein: CATSSNGGSTDTQYF
J gene: TRBJ2-7; D gene: TRBD1; V gene: TRBV24-1; clone size: .; CDR3 DNA: TGTGCCACCAGTGATTCGGTAGGGACAGGGGCCTACGAGCAGTACTTC; CDR3 protein: CATSDSVGTGAYEQYF
J gene: TRBJ1-2; D gene: TRBD1; V gene: TRBV5-1; clone size: .; CDR3 DNA: TGCGCCAGCAGCCAGCCAGGGGGAGGTGGCTACACCTTC; CDR3 protein: CASSQPGGGGYTF
J gene: TRBJ1-1; D gene: .; V gene: TRBV6-5; clone size: .; CDR3 DNA: TGTGCCAGCAGACGGCCGGGGGGGTTCACTGAAGCTTTCTTT; CDR3 protein: CASRRPGGFTEAFF
J gene: TRBJ1-2; D gene: TRBD1; V gene: TRBV4-2; clone size: .; CDR3 DNA: TGTGCCAGCAGCCGCGGACAGGAAAGGGAGTCCTTC; CDR3 protein: CASSRGQERESF
J gene: TRBJ1-2; D gene: .; V gene: TRBV29-1; clone size: .; CDR3 DNA: TGCAGCGTTGAACTCGGGGAGACTAACTATGGCTACACCTTC; CDR3 protein: CSVELGETNYGYTF
J gene: TRBJ2-3; D gene: .; V gene: TRBV11-3; clone size: .; CDR3 DNA: TGTGCCAGCAGCTTGGGGAGGGATACGCAGTATTTT; CDR3 protein: CASSLGRDTQYF
J gene: TRBJ2-2; D gene: .; V gene: TRBV12-3/TRBV12-4; clone size: .; CDR3 DNA: TGTGCCAGCGGTGCGGTGAACACCGGGGAGCTGTTTTTT; CDR3 protein: CASGAVNTGELFF
J gene: TRBJ2-1; D gene: TRBD2; V gene: TRBV5-1; clone size: .; CDR3 DNA: TGCGCCAGCAGCTTGACTAGCGGGAGGGCCGGCCTCAATGAGCAGTTCTTC; CDR3 protein: CASSLTSGRAGLNEQFF
J gene: TRBJ1-5; D gene: .; V gene: TRBV29-1; clone size: few; CDR3 DNA: TGCAGCGTCCGGACAGCGATAGGGGAGCCCCAGCATTTT; CDR3 protein: CSVRTAIGEPQHF
J gene: TRBJ2-1; D gene: TRBD2; V gene: TRBV9; clone size: .; CDR3 DNA: TGTGCCAGCAGCCCAGATAGCGGGGGGTCCTACAATGAGCAGTTCTTC; CDR3 protein: CASSPDSGGSYNEQFF
J gene: TRBJ1-2; D gene: TRBD1; V gene: TRBV19; clone size: .; CDR3 DNA: TGTGCCAGTAGTAACAACAGGGGTTGGAGCTATGGCTACACCTTC; CDR3 protein: CASSNNRGWSYGYTF
J gene: TRBJ2-7; D gene: .; V gene: TRBV3-1/TRBV3-2; clone size: .; CDR3 DNA: TGTGCCAGCAGCCGGACTGCCACCTACGAGCAGTACTTC; CDR3 protein: CASSRTATYEQYF
J gene: TRBJ1-6; D gene: .; V gene: TRBV7-8; clone size: .; CDR3 DNA: TGTGCCAGCAGCGCCCCTCGTGTCGGGGCCTATAATTCACCCCTCCACTTT; CDR3 protein: CASSAPRVGAYNSPLHF
J gene: TRBJ2-2; D gene: TRBD2; V gene: TRBV11-3; clone size: .; CDR3 DNA: TGTGCCAGCAGCCCAAGCGGGACGAACACCGGGGAGCTGTTTTTT; CDR3 protein: CASSPSGTNTGELFF
J gene: TRBJ2-7; D gene: .; V gene: TRBV3-1/TRBV3-2; clone size: once; CDR3 DNA: TGTGCCAGCAGCCAAGAATGGGGCCTCAGCTCCTACGAGCAGTACTTC; CDR3 protein: CASSQEWGLSSYEQYF
J gene: TRBJ2-5; D gene: TRBD2; V gene: TRBV9; clone size: .; CDR3 DNA: TGTGCCAGCAGTTCTAGCGGGAGAGAGACCCAGTACTTC; CDR3 protein: CASSSSGRETQYF
J gene: TRBJ2-1; D gene: TRBD2; V gene: TRBV19; clone size: .; CDR3 DNA: TGTGCCAGTAGTATAGATCGAGTGACTAGCGGGAGAGGCAATGAGCAGTTCTTC; CDR3 protein: CASSIDRVTSGRGNEQFF
J gene: TRBJ2-5; D gene: TRBD2; V gene: TRBV7-9; clone size: .; CDR3 DNA: TGTGCCAGCAGCCCGCGTCTGGGACTAGAGGAGACCCAGTACTTC; CDR3 protein: CASSPRLGLEETQYF
J gene: TRBJ2-1; D gene: .; V gene: TRBV5-1; clone size: .; CDR3 DNA: TGCGCCAGCAGCTTGATGCGGTTCAGCGATGAGCAGTTCTTC; CDR3 protein: CASSLMRFSDEQFF
J gene: TRBJ2-5; D gene: .; V gene: TRBV19; clone size: .; CDR3 DNA: TGTGCCAGTAAGGCCCAAGGGAGAGAGACCCAGTACTTC; CDR3 protein: CASKAQGRETQYF
J gene: TRBJ2-2; D gene: TRBD1; V gene: TRBV7-3; clone size: .; CDR3 DNA: TGTGCCAGCAGCCGACAGGGGAACACCGGGGAGCTGTTTTTT; CDR3 protein: CASSRQGNTGELFF
J gene: TRBJ2-1; D gene: .; V gene: TRBV2; clone size: few; CDR3 DNA: TGTGCCAGCAGTGAACGGGGATTTACCTACAATGAGCAGTTCTTC; CDR3 protein: CASSERGFTYNEQFF
J gene: TRBJ1-1; D gene: TRBD1; V gene: TRBV5-1; clone size: .; CDR3 DNA: TGCGCCAGCAGCTTGCCGGGACAGGGGTTGGAAGCTTTCTTT; CDR3 protein: CASSLPGQGLEAFF
J gene: TRBJ2-3; D gene: TRBD2; V gene: TRBV7-2; clone size: .; CDR3 DNA: TGTGCCAGCAGTCGGACTAGCGGATTCACAGATACGCAGTATTTT; CDR3 protein: CASSRTSGFTDTQYF
J gene: TRBJ1-1; D gene: .; V gene: TRBV19; clone size: few; CDR3 DNA: TGTGCCAGTAGTATACGTCGGGGGAACACTGAAGCTTTCTTT; CDR3 protein: CASSIRRGNTEAFF
J gene: TRBJ1-2; D gene: .; V gene: TRBV25-1; clone size: .; CDR3 DNA: TGTGCCAGCAGTGAATTGGGGATGCGGGGCGGCTATGGCTACACCTTC; CDR3 protein: CASSELGMRGGYGYTF
J gene: TRBJ2-1; D gene: TRBD1; V gene: TRBV6-5; clone size: .; CDR3 DNA: TGTGCCAGCTACTGGGACAGGGTATACAATGAGCAGTTCTTC; CDR3 protein: CASYWDRVYNEQFF
J gene: TRBJ2-1; D gene: .; V gene: TRBV19; clone size: .; CDR3 DNA: TGTGCCAGCACTTCAGGCTCCTACAATGAGCAGTTCTTC; CDR3 protein: CASTSGSYNEQFF
J gene: TRBJ1-2; D gene: .; V gene: TRBV6-5; clone size: once; CDR3 DNA: TGTGCCAGCAGTACTAAAGGGAGGTTGGACGGCTACACCTTC; CDR3 protein: CASSTKGRLDGYTF
J gene: TRBJ2-7; D gene: TRBD1; V gene: TRBV7-9; clone size: .; CDR3 DNA: TGTGCCAGCAGCAAGACAGGGGTAGCCTACGAGCAGTACTTC; CDR3 protein: CASSKTGVAYEQYF
J gene: TRBJ2-1; D gene: TRBD2; V gene: TRBV3-1/TRBV3-2; clone size: .; CDR3 DNA: TGTGCCAGCAGCGATGGGACTAGCGGGTACAATGAGCAGTTCTTC; CDR3 protein: CASSDGTSGYNEQFF
J gene: TRBJ1-2; D gene: TRBD1; V gene: TRBV25-1; clone size: .; CDR3 DNA: TGTGCCAGCAGTGTTGGGGGACAGTCCTATGGCTACACCTTC; CDR3 protein: CASSVGGQSYGYTF